Below, 13 T cell receptor beta chains from the same sample are listed, as sequenced in a study of blood T cells in healthy people across ages. A second PCR of 7 to 11 cycles used a sample-barcoded 5' primer and a J-beta primer mix. TCRdb reprocessed the 5' RACE reads via MiXCR and lists one record per CDR3 protein. The data show around 1.7 million distinct CDR3 sequences, with 28% seen just once and 7.7% held by the top ten. Material: blood. Receptors originate from a woman in her 30s in good health.

About this clonotype itself: A read error may be the cause here, since a much bigger clone is one base away. The chain has TRBV5-1 and TRBJ2-1; unclear D gene. The V end was cut by 4 bases, the J end by 8 bases, with 13 bases between. In germline, CDR1 is SGHRS, CDR2 YFSETQ. The CDR3 is 13 residues long. The CDR3 region is CASSTLTCDEQFF. CDR3 coding DNA: TGCGCCAGCAGCACTCTCACGTGTGATGAGCAGTTCTTC.

This clonotype was detected only a few times. CDR3 nucleotides: TGTGCCAGCAGCTTAGCCGGTGGGTCAGGGGGCTGGACTGAAGCTTTCTTT. Protein: CASSLAGGSGGWTEAFF. The chain links TRBV7-6 to TRBJ1-1, with TRBD1 matching over 8 bases. This CDR3 contains 17 residues. Trimming took 0 bases from V and 5 from J; bases not matched to a gene: 11. In germline, CDR1 is SGHVS, CDR2 FNYEAQ.

This clonotype was detected only a few times. The chain has TRBV28 and TRBJ2-7; the match to TRBD1 covers 9 bases. CDR1 and CDR2 (germline): MDHEN, SYDVKM. The CDR3 sequence is 15 residues long. Trimming removed 7 bases from V and 3 bases from J; junction bases left unmatched: 10. As DNA, the CDR3 is TGTGCCAGCAATTCCATGGACAGGGGAGGCTACGAGCAGTACTTC. Residues: CASNSMDRGGYEQYF. The full variable domain, its missing parts supplied by reference TRBV28 and TRBJ2-7, is DVKVTQSSRYLVKRTGEKVFLECVQDMDHENMFWYRQDPGLGLRLIYFSYDVKMKEKGDIPEGYSVSREKKERFSLILESASTNQTSMYLCASNSMDRGGYEQYFGPGTRLTVT.

This chain connects TRBV3-1 to TRBJ2-1; 7 positions match TRBD2. The germline V gene has CDR1 LGHDT and CDR2 YNNKEL (reference sequence). The V gene end was trimmed by 0 bases and the J gene end by 12 bases; junction bases not matched to a gene: 17. This CDR3 has 17 residues. The CDR3 bases are TGTGCCAGCAGCCAAGATCGTGGGAATATACGCACGGGGGGGCAGTTCTTC. Translating it yields CASSQDRGNIRTGGQFF.

This clonotype has more than one count but fewer than ten. V gene TRBV12-5 combines with J gene TRBJ2-7, with 8 bases fitting TRBD2. CDR1 and CDR2 (germline): LGHNT, FRNRAP. CDR3 length: 17 residues. V was clipped by 6 bases and J by 2 bases; unmatched bases: 15. This CDR3 reads CASGNSPPSGPTYEQYF. The CDR3 nucleotides are TGTGCTAGTGGGAACAGCCCACCTAGCGGGCCCACCTACGAGCAGTACTTC.

The chain recombines TRBV5-1 with TRBJ2-7, with unresolved D. Trimming pared 2 bases from V and 4 bases from J, leaving 13 bases between. CDR3 length equals 14 residues. Germline V gene lookup returns CDR1 SGHRS and CDR2 YFSETQ. The CDR3 DNA reads as TGCGCCAGCAGCTTTGGGGTGGAGACGTACGAGCAGTACTTC. It codes for CASSFGVETYEQYF.

This chain connects TRBV30 to TRBJ2-1; 10 bases map to TRBD2. The germline V gene encodes CDR1 GTSNPN and CDR2 SVGIG (reference sequence). Trimming removed 2 bases from V and 12 bases from J; junction bases left unmatched: 13. The CDR3 length is 15 residues. In nucleotides, the CDR3 is TGTGCCTGGAGTTCACTAGCGGGATTGTGGGATGGGCAGTTCTTC. Its protein is CAWSSLAGLWDGQFF.

This clonotype was seen only once. The chain links TRBV29-1 to TRBJ2-3, with D possibly being TRBD1 (5 bases). The length of the CDR3 is 14 residues. Per germline, CDR1 SQVTM and CDR2 ANQGSEA. V was shortened by 2 bases and J by 2 bases, with 11 bases between the two germline ends. The CDR3 loop reads CSVESAGPTDTQYF. CDR3 DNA sequence: TGCAGCGTTGAATCGGCAGGGCCCACAGATACGCAGTATTTT.

The V and J genes are TRBV27 and TRBJ1-5; D unclear. Germline V gene lookup returns CDR1 MNHEY and CDR2 SMNVEV (reference sequence). V shed 6 bases and J shed 0 bases, with 12 bases lying between them. This CDR3 is 15 amino acids long. In nucleotides, the CDR3 is TGTGCCAGCAGCCCGTACCCAAATAGCAATCAGCCCCAGCATTTT. Translating gives CASSPYPNSNQPQHF.

This chain uses TRBV2 with TRBJ2-5; a weak D match, TRBD2 (6 bases). The CDR3 covers 13 residues. Germline V gene data show CDR1 as SNHLY and CDR2 as FYNNEI. V dropped 8 bases and J dropped 2 bases, with 12 bases sitting between them. CDR3 sequence: CASLGLLQETQYF. The DNA of the CDR3 is TGTGCCAGCCTGGGACTGCTACAAGAGACCCAGTACTTC.

Remarks on this clonotype: One base away lies a much larger clone, so this may be a sequencing read error. The chain combines TRBV6-6 with TRBJ2-7, with 10 bases that match TRBD2. Germline V gene data show CDR1 as MNHNY and CDR2 as SVGAGI (reference sequence). The CDR3 sequence is 15 residues long. CDR3 nucleotide sequence: TGTACCAGCAGTCTAGCGGGAGCTCTATCCTACGAGCAGTACTTC. This gives the protein CTSSLAGALSYEQYF.

This sequence joins TRBV20-1 and TRBJ1-1; unclear D gene. Trimming took off 1 base at V and 5 bases at J, with 11 bases between the two ends. CDR3 length equals 13 residues. CDR1 is DFQATT and CDR2 is SNEGSKA in the germline V gene (reference sequence). The CDR3 DNA sequence: TGCAGTGCTAGAGTGAAAGGTCATACTGAAGCTTTCTTT. This sequence encodes CSARVKGHTEAFF.

This clonotype has only a few counts. The chain carries TRBV20-1 and TRBJ2-1, with D unresolved. The germline V and J ends were trimmed by 1 base and 2 bases, with 12 bases remaining between them. The germline CDR1 and CDR2 sequences are DFQATT and SNEGSKA (reference sequence). The CDR3 is made up of 15 amino acids. The CDR3 region has the DNA TGCAGTGCTAGAGGTCGCTGGCCGGCCTACAATGAGCAGTTCTTC. This gives the protein CSARGRWPAYNEQFF.